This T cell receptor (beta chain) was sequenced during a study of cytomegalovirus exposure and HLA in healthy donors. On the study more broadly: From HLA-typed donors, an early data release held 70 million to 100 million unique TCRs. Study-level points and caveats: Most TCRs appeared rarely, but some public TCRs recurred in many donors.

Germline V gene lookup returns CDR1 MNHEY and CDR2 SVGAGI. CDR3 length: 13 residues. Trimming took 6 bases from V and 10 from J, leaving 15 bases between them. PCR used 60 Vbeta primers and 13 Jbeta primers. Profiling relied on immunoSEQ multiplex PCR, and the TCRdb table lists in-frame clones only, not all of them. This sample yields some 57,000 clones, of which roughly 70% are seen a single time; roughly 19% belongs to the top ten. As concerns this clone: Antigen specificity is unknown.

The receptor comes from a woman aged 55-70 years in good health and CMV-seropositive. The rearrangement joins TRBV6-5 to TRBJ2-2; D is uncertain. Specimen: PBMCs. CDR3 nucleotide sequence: TGTGCCAGCAGGCAAGACACGAACTCGGAGCTGTTTTTT. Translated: CASRQDTNSELFF.